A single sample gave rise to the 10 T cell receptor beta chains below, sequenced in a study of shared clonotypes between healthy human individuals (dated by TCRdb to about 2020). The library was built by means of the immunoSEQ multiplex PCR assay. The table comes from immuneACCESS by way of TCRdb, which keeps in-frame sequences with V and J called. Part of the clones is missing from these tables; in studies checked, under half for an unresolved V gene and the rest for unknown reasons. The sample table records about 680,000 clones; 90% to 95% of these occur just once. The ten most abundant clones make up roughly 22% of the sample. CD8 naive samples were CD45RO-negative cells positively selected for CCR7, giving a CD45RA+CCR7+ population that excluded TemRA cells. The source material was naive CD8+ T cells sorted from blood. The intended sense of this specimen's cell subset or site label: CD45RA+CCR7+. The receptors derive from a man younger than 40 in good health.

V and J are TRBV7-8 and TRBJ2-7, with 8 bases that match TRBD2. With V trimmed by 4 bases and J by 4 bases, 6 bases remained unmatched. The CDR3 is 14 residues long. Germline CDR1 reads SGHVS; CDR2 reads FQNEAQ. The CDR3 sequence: CASSSTGTRYEQYF. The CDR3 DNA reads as TGTGCCAGCAGCTCCACCGGGACTAGATACGAGCAGTACTTC.

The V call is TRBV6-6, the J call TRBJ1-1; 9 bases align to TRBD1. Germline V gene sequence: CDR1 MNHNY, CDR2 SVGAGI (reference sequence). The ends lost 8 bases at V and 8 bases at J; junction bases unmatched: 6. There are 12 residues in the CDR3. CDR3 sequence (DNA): TGTGCCAGCGGGGGACAGGGATCCGAAGCTTTCTTT. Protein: CASGGQGSEAFF.

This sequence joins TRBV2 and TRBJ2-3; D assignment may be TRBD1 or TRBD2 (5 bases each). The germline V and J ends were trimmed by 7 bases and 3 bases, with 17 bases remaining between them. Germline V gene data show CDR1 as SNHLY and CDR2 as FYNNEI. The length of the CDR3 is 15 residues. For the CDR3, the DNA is TGTGCCAGCATCCCCGGGACCCTTCCGACAGATACGCAGTATTTT. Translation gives CASIPGTLPTDTQYF. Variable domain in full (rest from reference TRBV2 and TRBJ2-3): EPEVTQTPSHQVTQMGQEVILRCVPISNHLYFYWYRQILGQKVEFLVSFYNNEISEKSEIFDDQFSVERPDGSNFTLKIRSTKLEDSAMYFCASIPGTLPTDTQYFGPGTRLTVL.

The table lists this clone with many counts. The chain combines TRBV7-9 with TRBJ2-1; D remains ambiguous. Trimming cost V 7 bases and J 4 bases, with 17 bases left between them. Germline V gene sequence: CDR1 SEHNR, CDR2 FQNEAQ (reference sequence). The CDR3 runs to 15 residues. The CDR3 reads CASTVDRVGYNEQFF. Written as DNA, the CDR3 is TGTGCCAGCACCGTGGACCGGGTGGGGTACAATGAGCAGTTCTTC.

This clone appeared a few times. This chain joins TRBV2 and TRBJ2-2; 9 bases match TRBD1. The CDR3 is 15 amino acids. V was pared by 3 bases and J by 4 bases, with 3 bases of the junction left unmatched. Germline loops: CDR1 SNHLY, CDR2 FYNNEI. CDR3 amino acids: CASSENRGLTGELFF. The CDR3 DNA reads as TGTGCCAGCAGTGAGAACAGGGGGCTCACCGGGGAGCTGTTTTTT.

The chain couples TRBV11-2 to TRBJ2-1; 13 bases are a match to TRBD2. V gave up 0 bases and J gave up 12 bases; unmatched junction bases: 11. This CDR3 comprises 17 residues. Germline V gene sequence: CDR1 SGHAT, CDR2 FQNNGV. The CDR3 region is CASSLDRWTSGSLGQFF. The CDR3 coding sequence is TGTGCCAGCAGCTTAGATAGGTGGACTAGCGGGAGCCTGGGGCAGTTCTTC.

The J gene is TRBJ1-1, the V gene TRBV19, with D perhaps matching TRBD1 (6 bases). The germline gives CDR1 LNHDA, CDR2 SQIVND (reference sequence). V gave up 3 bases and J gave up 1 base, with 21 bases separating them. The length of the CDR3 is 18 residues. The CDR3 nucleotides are TGTGCCAGTAGTATGTTGGTGGGGACATCCCGTTCGAACACTGAAGCTTTCTTT. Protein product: CASSMLVGTSRSNTEAFF.

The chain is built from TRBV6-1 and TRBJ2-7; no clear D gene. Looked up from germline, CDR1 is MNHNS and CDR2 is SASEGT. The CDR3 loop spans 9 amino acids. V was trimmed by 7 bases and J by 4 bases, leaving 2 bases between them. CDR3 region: CASKYEQYF. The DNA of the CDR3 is TGTGCCAGCAAATACGAGCAGTACTTC.

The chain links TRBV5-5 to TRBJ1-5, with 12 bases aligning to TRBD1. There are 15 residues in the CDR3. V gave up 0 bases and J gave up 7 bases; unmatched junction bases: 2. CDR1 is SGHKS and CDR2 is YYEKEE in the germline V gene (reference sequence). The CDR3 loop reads CASSLVGQGAQPQHF. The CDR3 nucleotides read TGTGCCAGCAGCTTGGTGGGACAGGGGGCCCAGCCCCAGCATTTT.

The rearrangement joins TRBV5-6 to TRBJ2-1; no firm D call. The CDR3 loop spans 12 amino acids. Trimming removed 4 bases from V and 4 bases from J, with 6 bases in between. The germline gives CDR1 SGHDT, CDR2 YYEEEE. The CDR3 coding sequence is TGTGCCAGCAGCGTAGGTTACAATGAGCAGTTCTTC. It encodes CASSVGYNEQFF.